This entry lists 24 T cell receptor beta chains sequenced from one sample in a study of Graves' ophthalmopathy and Graves' hyperthyroidism. Amplifying from RNA transcripts, the study obtained TCR beta CDR3 regions. HTBI primers primed a first-round RT-PCR, and a second-round multiplex PCR followed. Each CDR3 protein gets one entry after TCRdb re-called the multiplex PCR reads with MiXCR. Among a few hundred thousand distinct CDR3 sequences, about a sixth were seen once, and the ten largest hold 2.4%. The sequencing input was peripheral blood. The source of these receptors is an adult woman with stable Graves' hyperthyroidism.

This clonotype was seen ten or more times. V gene TRBV7-8 combines with J gene TRBJ2-2; 7 bases line up with TRBD1. From germline, CDR1 is SGHVS and CDR2 FQNEAQ. V trimming: 5 bases; J trimming: 3 bases; junction bases outside the gene matches: 6. The CDR3 length is 15 residues. The DNA for the CDR3 is TGTGCCAGCAGCCCCCGGACAGGAGACACCGGGGAGCTGTTTTTT. It translates to CASSPRTGDTGELFF.

The gene calls are TRBV3-1 and TRBJ2-7; TRBD2 aligns across 8 bases. Germline V lookup: CDR1 LGHDT, CDR2 YNNKEL (reference sequence). The V segment lost 4 bases and the J segment 0 bases; nucleotides outside the gene matches: 5. This CDR3 has 15 amino acids. CDR3 in DNA: TGTGCCAGCAGCCTAGCGGGACACCTCTCCTACGAGCAGTACTTC. As protein: CASSLAGHLSYEQYF.

The genes are TRBV6-2 or TRBV6-3 and TRBJ1-2; D remains ambiguous. The CDR3 contains 15 residues. The germline CDR1 and CDR2 sequences are MNHEY and SVGEGT. V lost 5 bases and J 0 bases, leaving 13 bases between the germline ends. The CDR3 bases are TGTGCCAGCAGTGCCACCCAGACCCCTAACTATGGCTACACCTTC. Its protein is CASSATQTPNYGYTF.

This clonotype was counted at least ten times. This chain connects TRBV27 to TRBJ2-7; TRBD1 aligns across 8 bases. Germline V gene lookup returns CDR1 MNHEY and CDR2 SMNVEV (reference sequence). V shed 0 bases, J shed 0 bases, and the junction held 7 bases outside the gene matches. The CDR3 has 17 amino acids. The CDR3, as DNA: TGTGCCAGCAGTTTATCCGGGGACACAGGGGGCTCCTACGAGCAGTACTTC. Its protein is CASSLSGDTGGSYEQYF.

This clonotype appeared many times. The chain combines TRBV24-1 with TRBJ2-4, with 8 bases lining up with TRBD1. V lost 2 bases, J lost 3 bases, and 14 bases stayed unmatched. Germline V gene sequence: CDR1 KGHDR, CDR2 SFDVKD. This CDR3 has 19 residues. In DNA, the CDR3 is TGTGCCACCAGTGATTCGAAAATCGGACAGGGAGGTGTCAAAAACATTCAGTACTTC. This sequence encodes CATSDSKIGQGGVKNIQYF.

This clonotype was counted at least ten times. V and J are TRBV29-1 and TRBJ2-5; D tentatively fits TRBD1 or TRBD2 (5 bases each). The ends were cut back, 3 bases at V and 5 bases at J, with 13 bases in the middle. CDR3 size: 13 residues. CDR1 is SQVTM, CDR2 ANQGSEA, per germline. This CDR3 reads CSVDGGPLETQYF. The CDR3 DNA reads TGCAGCGTTGATGGGGGACCCCTTGAGACCCAGTACTTC.

The sample holds many counts of this clonotype. A much larger clone is a single base away; this may be a read error. The chain recombines TRBV15 with TRBJ2-7, with D possibly TRBD2 on 5 matching bases. Trimming pared 1 base from V and 2 bases from J, leaving 6 bases between. The CDR3 runs to 13 residues. Germline V gene lookup returns CDR1 LNHNV and CDR2 YYDKDF (reference sequence). CDR3 region: CATSRASTYEQYF. CDR3 sequence (DNA): TGTGCCACCAGCAGAGCTAGCACCTACGAGCAGTACTTC.

This clonotype was observed at least ten times. This chain uses TRBV19 with TRBJ1-1; the D is unclear. Trimming cost V 0 bases and J 1 base, with 0 bases left between them. The germline gives CDR1 LNHDA, CDR2 SQIVND (reference sequence). CDR3 length equals 12 residues. CDR3 coding DNA: TGTGCCAGTAGTATAGAGAACACTGAAGCTTTCTTT. Encoded protein: CASSIENTEAFF.

In the case of this clonotype: A much larger clone is a single base away; this may be a read error. The rearrangement uses TRBV28 and TRBJ2-7; no clear D. This CDR3 is 13 amino acids long. The germline V gene has CDR1 MDHEN and CDR2 SYDVKM. V was cut by 4 bases and J by 3 bases, with 10 bases left in between. This CDR3 reads CASSSQLYYEQYF. For the CDR3, the DNA is TGTGCCAGCAGTTCCCAGCTATACTACGAGCAGTACTTC.

The CDR3 loop reads CASSSQPFYGYTF. CDR3 bases: TGCGCCAGCAGCTCACAACCCTTCTATGGCTACACCTTC. This sequence joins TRBV5-1 and TRBJ1-2; D gene unclear. Germline CDR1 reads SGHRS; CDR2 reads YFSETQ. This CDR3 has 13 residues. Trimming shortened V by 3 bases and J by 4 bases, and 10 bases separated the two germline ends.

The rearrangement uses TRBV6-1 and TRBJ2-5; no reliable D call. Germline assignment: CDR1 MNHNS and CDR2 SASEGT. The V gene lost 4 bases and the J gene lost 5 bases, with 11 bases spanning the gap. The CDR3 has 13 amino acids. The CDR3 reads CASSVSPWETQYF. Written as DNA, the CDR3 is TGTGCCAGCAGTGTTAGCCCCTGGGAGACCCAGTACTTC.

A remark on this clonotype: It may be a read error: a sequence one base away is much more abundant. The chain joins TRBV6-1 to TRBJ2-2; 7 nucleotides agree with TRBD2. CDR1 is MNHNS and CDR2 is SASEGT in the germline V gene. This CDR3 has 16 amino acids. Written as DNA, the CDR3 is TGTGCCAGCAGTGACAATCTAGCGGTTATGTCCGGGGAGCTGTGTTTT. Its protein is CASSDNLAVMSGELCF.

This clonotype has ten or more counts. This sequence joins TRBV27 and TRBJ2-7; 9 bases are a match to TRBD2. V lost 7 bases and J lost 2; bases outside the gene matches: 3. Per germline, CDR1 MNHEY and CDR2 SMNVEV (reference sequence). The CDR3 is 13 amino acids. The CDR3 bases are TGTGCCAGCAAGACTAGCGGTCCCTACGAGCAGTACTTC. The encoded protein is CASKTSGPYEQYF.

At least ten counts were recorded for this clonotype. The V call is TRBV28, the J call TRBJ1-2; possibly TRBD1 for D (6 bases). V dropped 6 bases and J dropped 7 bases, with 15 bases sitting between them. Germline-derived CDR1 and CDR2 are MDHEN and SYDVKM. This CDR3 region has 13 residues. The CDR3 sequence: CASSPPSRGGYTF. For the CDR3, the DNA is TGTGCCAGCAGCCCGCCGTCCAGGGGTGGCTACACCTTC.

This clonotype was seen ten or more times. The chain's CDR3 is CASSEQQSYEQYF. The CDR3 DNA reads as TGTGCCAGCAGTGAGCAACAATCCTACGAGCAGTACTTC. V is TRBV6-1 and J is TRBJ2-7, with unresolved D. V was pared by 3 bases and J by 1 base, with 7 bases between. The CDR3 extends over 13 amino acids. The germline V gene encodes CDR1 MNHNS and CDR2 SASEGT.

This clonotype was seen at least ten times. This sequence joins TRBV6-2 or TRBV6-3 and TRBJ1-1; D remains ambiguous. The CDR3 runs to 14 residues. Germline V gives CDR1 MNHEY, CDR2 SVGEGT. The ends were cut back, 6 bases at V and 1 base at J, with 12 bases in the middle. CDR3 in amino acids: CASSPISSNTEAFF. The CDR3 DNA reads TGTGCCAGCAGCCCTATTAGTTCGAACACTGAAGCTTTCTTT.

The table lists this clonotype with many counts. The chain employs TRBV27 and TRBJ2-7; maybe TRBD2 (5 bases). The germline V gene has CDR1 MNHEY and CDR2 SMNVEV (reference sequence). This CDR3 spans 15 amino acids. V was pared by 4 bases and J by 0 bases, with 13 bases between. The CDR3 nucleotides read TGTGCCAGCAGTTCCCGGGAAAGGAGCTCCTACGAGCAGTACTTC. Encoded protein: CASSSRERSSYEQYF.

A word on this clonotype: The conserved closing phenylalanine or tryptophan is absent in this CDR3, likely reflecting a read error. The CDR3 DNA follows: TGTGCCAGCAGTTTACGCCAGGAGTACGAGCAGTACTTG. Protein: CASSLRQEYEQYL. The rearrangement joins TRBV27 to TRBJ2-7; D is unresolved. Germline loops: CDR1 MNHEY, CDR2 SMNVEV (reference sequence). The V and J ends lost 2 bases and 4 bases respectively, with 9 bases between them. CDR3 length: 13 residues.

As concerns this clonotype: The CDR3 end shows no conserved phenylalanine or tryptophan, and so a read error is likely. Because the CDR3's place on the DNA is in doubt, the DNA is left out and the CDR3 is given as listed by TCRdb. This chain's CDR3 is CASSPKTVYTEALV. J is TRBJ1-1 and V is TRBV12-3 or TRBV12-4. From its first to its last residue, the CDR3 has 14 amino acids.

This clonotype has ten or more counts. J is TRBJ1-5 and V is TRBV4-2, with a tentative D call TRBD1 (6 bases). The V gene's germline CDR1 is LGHNA and CDR2 YNFKEQ. Trimming stripped 3 bases from V and 0 bases from J, with 9 bases between. CDR3 length equals 15 residues. In nucleotides, the CDR3 is TGTGCCAGCAGCCAGGCAGGGGTTAGCAATCAGCCCCAGCATTTT. Translation gives CASSQAGVSNQPQHF.

With regard to this clonotype: A junction end diverges from the germline sequence, so it may reflect a read error. The chain joins TRBV3-1 to TRBJ2-2; D gene ambiguous. Germline V lookup: CDR1 LGHDT, CDR2 YNNKEL (reference sequence). This CDR3 spans 11 amino acids. The CDR3 region is CASSQQMELCF. CDR3 coding DNA: TGTGCCAGCAGCCAGCAAATGGAGCTGTGTTTT.

In this sample, this clonotype turned up a few times. The chain is built from TRBV7-2 and TRBJ2-7, with D hard to call. Trimming shortened V by 5 bases and J by 1 base, and 15 bases separated the two germline ends. The CDR3 is made up of 15 amino acids. Germline assignment: CDR1 SGHTA and CDR2 FQGNSA. The CDR3 DNA is TGTGCCAGCAGCATGGATGGGGAAGGGTCCTACGAGCAGTACTTC. It yields the protein CASSMDGEGSYEQYF.

This clonotype was recorded many times. The gene calls are TRBV20-1 and TRBJ2-7, with TRBD2 matching 9 bases. With V trimmed by 0 bases and J by 4 bases, 10 bases remained unmatched. The V gene's germline CDR1 is DFQATT and CDR2 SNEGSKA (reference sequence). The CDR3 loop spans 16 amino acids. CDR3 region: CSARDPSGRNQYEQYF. The CDR3 DNA follows: TGCAGTGCTAGAGATCCGAGCGGGAGGAACCAATACGAGCAGTACTTC.

A few counts support this clonotype. DNA for the CDR3: TGTGCCAGCAGTTCCCTGGAGGGGAATGGCTACACCTTC. Its translation: CASSSLEGNGYTF. The rearrangement links TRBV27 to TRBJ1-2, with a possible D match to TRBD1 (5 bases). Germline V gene data show CDR1 as MNHEY and CDR2 as SMNVEV (reference sequence). V was shortened by 4 bases and J by 6 bases, with 12 bases between the two germline ends. This CDR3 spans 13 amino acids.